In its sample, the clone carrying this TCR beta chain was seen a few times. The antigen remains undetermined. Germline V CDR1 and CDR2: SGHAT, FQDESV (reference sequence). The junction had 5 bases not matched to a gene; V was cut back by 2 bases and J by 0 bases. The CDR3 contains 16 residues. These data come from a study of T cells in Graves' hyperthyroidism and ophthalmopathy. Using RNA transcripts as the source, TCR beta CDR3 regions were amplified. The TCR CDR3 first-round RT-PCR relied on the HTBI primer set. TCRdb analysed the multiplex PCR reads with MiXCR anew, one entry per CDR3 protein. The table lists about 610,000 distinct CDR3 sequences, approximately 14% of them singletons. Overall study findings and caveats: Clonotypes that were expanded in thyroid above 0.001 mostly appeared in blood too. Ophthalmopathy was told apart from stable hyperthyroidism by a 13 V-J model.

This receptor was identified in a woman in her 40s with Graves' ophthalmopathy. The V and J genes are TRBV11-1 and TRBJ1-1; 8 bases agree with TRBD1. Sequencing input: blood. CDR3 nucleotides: TGTGCCAGCAGCTTATACGGACAGGGCCTGAACACTGAAGCTTTCTTT. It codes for CASSLYGQGLNTEAFF. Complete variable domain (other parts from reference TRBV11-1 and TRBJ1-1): EAEVAQSPRYKITEKSQAVAFWCDPISGHATLYWYRQILGQGPELLVQFQDESVVDDSQLPKDRFSAERLKGVDSTLKIQPAELGDSAMYLCASSLYGQGLNTEAFFGQGTRLTVV.